This record concerns one T cell receptor (beta chain) sequence. The antigen is not known. These data belong to a study of CD8 T cells in ankylosing spondylitis. Overall study findings and caveats: Disease-linked clones proved CD8+ and comparatively uncommon in peripheral blood. Clones tied to disease were said to be significantly enriched in matched ankylosing spondylitis synovial fluid. Characteristic of ankylosing spondylitis blood, it appeared, was a TCR beta motif comprising roughly 8 highly homologous variants.

A quantitative 5'-RACE method, one with molecular barcodes, was used to make TCR beta libraries. TCRdb re-called the 5' RACE reads through MiXCR, storing one row per CDR3 protein. This repertoire shows under 150,000 distinct CDR3 sequences, about 8% found once; its top ten account for 7.3%. V was pared by 6 bases and J by 0 bases, with 15 bases between. The CDR3 has 17 amino acids. The receptor comes from a male donor with ankylosing spondylitis. The chain couples TRBV12-3 or TRBV12-4 to TRBJ2-6; the D is unclear. Sequencing was carried out using synovial fluid, either unsorted or a sorted T cell fraction (not recorded which). CDR3 loop: CASRLAIQHSGANVLTF. The CDR3 DNA follows: TGTGCCAGCAGACTTGCGATACAGCACTCTGGGGCCAACGTCCTGACTTTC.